This TCR beta chain emerged from a study of beta chain features in type 1 diabetes. The CDR3 has 15 residues. Germline assignment: CDR1 MDHEN and CDR2 SYDVKM. Trimming stripped 5 bases from V and 4 bases from J, with 14 bases between. Sequenced material consisted of expressed TCRB transcripts (all of the isolated RNA was reverse transcribed). Sequencing used immunoSEQ multiplex PCR; TCRdb keeps in-frame clones, though not all of them. The sample holds roughly 240,000 clones, about 63% seen once. This TCR came from a young man in good health. The chain has TRBV28 and TRBJ2-2; D gene unclear. Sequences were obtained from naive CD4+ T cells from blood. The CDR3 is CASSPTARLTGELFF. DNA of the CDR3: TGTGCCAGCAGTCCAACGGCCAGGCTCACCGGGGAGCTGTTTTTT.